The rows below give T cell receptor beta chains drawn from one sample of a study of shared clonotypes between healthy human individuals. Here immunoSEQ multiplex PCR was the method, and the copy in TCRdb shows in-frame clones only, minus some. The sample records under 1 million clones, roughly 92% being singletons. The sequenced sample consisted of naive CD8+ T cells sorted from blood. The receptors were gathered from a man between 25 and 39 years old in good health. The CDR3 runs from the conserved cysteine through the conserved F or W. A D gene is named only where the DNA matches it firmly. The size entry is marked missing in some rows and otherwise reads once, few, many or a size class.

v_call	clone_size	j_call	cdr3_length	d_call	cdr3_aa	cdr3_nt
TRBV30	.	TRBJ2-7	12	TRBD1	CAWSVQGNEQYF	TGTGCCTGGAGTGTACAGGGGAACGAGCAGTACTTC
TRBV27	.	TRBJ1-5	14	.	CASSLWGSNQPQHF	TGTGCCAGCAGTTTATGGGGTAGCAATCAGCCCCAGCATTTT
TRBV7-8	.	TRBJ2-3	13	.	CASSFSTGDTQYF	TGTGCCAGCAGCTTTTCGACGGGAGATACGCAGTATTTT
TRBV7-9	.	TRBJ1-4	11	.	CASSFREKLFF	TGTGCCAGCAGCTTTCGTGAAAAACTGTTTTTT
TRBV6-1	once	TRBJ2-7	16	TRBD2	CASSVGLAGLSYEQYF	TGTGCCAGCAGTGTCGGCCTAGCGGGCCTTTCCTACGAGCAGTACTTC
TRBV28	.	TRBJ2-3	14	.	CASSSRDIGYTQYF	TGTGCCAGCAGTAGCCGGGACATAGGGTATACGCAGTATTTT
TRBV13	.	TRBJ2-1	15	TRBD1	CASSFRQGIDNEQFF	TGTGCCAGCAGCTTCCGACAGGGGATCGACAATGAGCAGTTCTTC
TRBV15	.	TRBJ2-6	16	.	CATSRGRGSGANVLTF	TGTGCCACCAGCAGAGGGCGCGGCTCTGGGGCCAACGTCCTGACTTTC
TRBV4-3	.	TRBJ2-5	14	TRBD1	CASSPGQGQETQYF	TGCGCCAGCAGCCCTGGACAGGGCCAAGAGACCCAGTACTTC
TRBV9	.	TRBJ2-1	15	.	CASSVGIRESYEQFF	TGTGCCAGCAGCGTAGGGATTCGGGAGTCCTATGAGCAGTTCTTC
TRBV4-1	.	TRBJ1-2	17	.	CASSLLTGTGANYGYTF	TGCGCCAGCAGCCTACTAACAGGGACTGGAGCTAACTATGGCTACACCTTC
TRBV7-2	once	TRBJ2-5	15	TRBD2	CASSLRSGIQETQYF	TGTGCCAGCAGCTTACGTAGCGGGATACAAGAGACCCAGTACTTC
TRBV11-2	.	TRBJ1-1	13	.	CASRTPWTTEAFF	TGTGCCAGCAGGACCCCGTGGACCACTGAAGCTTTCTTT
TRBV7-9	.	TRBJ2-7	13	.	CASSSDRGYEQYF	TGTGCCAGCAGCTCCGACAGAGGGTACGAGCAGTACTTC
TRBV9	.	TRBJ2-7	14	.	CASSVGGISYEQYF	TGTGCCAGCAGCGTGGGCGGGATTTCATACGAGCAGTACTTC
TRBV4-1	.	TRBJ2-5	14	.	CASSQVFPEETQYF	TGCGCCAGCAGCCAAGTATTCCCGGAGGAGACCCAGTACTTC
TRBV7-3	.	TRBJ2-2	15	.	CASSLLGGGTGELFF	TGTGCCAGCAGCTTATTAGGAGGGGGCACCGGGGAGCTGTTTTTT
TRBV2	.	TRBJ2-1	15	TRBD2	CASSDSREGRNEQFF	TGTGCCAGCAGTGATTCGCGGGAGGGCCGGAATGAGCAGTTCTTC
TRBV27	.	TRBJ2-7	11	.	CASRDSYEQYF	TGTGCCAGCAGGGACAGCTACGAGCAGTACTTC
TRBV7-9	.	TRBJ2-7	16	.	CASSDPELMGSREQYF	TGTGCCAGCAGCGATCCAGAATTAATGGGTTCGAGGGAGCAGTACTTC
TRBV27	.	TRBJ1-2	15	TRBD1	CASRPRTGMDYGYTF	TGTGCCAGCAGACCTAGGACAGGGATGGACTATGGCTACACCTTC
TRBV7-2	.	TRBJ2-1	14	.	CASSLASYYNEQFF	TGTGCCAGCAGCTTAGCTAGCTACTACAATGAGCAGTTCTTC
TRBV7-9	few	TRBJ2-1	11	.	CASSWGDEQFF	TGTGCCAGCAGCTGGGGGGATGAGCAGTTCTTC
TRBV27	.	TRBJ2-3	16	TRBD2	CASSPKTSTGSDTQYF	TGTGCCAGCAGTCCGAAGACTAGCACAGGATCAGATACGCAGTATTTT
TRBV10-2	.	TRBJ1-1	13	.	CASSELLNTEAFF	TGCGCCAGCAGTGAGCTCTTGAACACTGAAGCTTTCTTT
TRBV29-1	.	TRBJ2-7	17	.	CSVEDHEVPTGTYEQYF	TGCAGCGTTGAAGACCACGAAGTCCCCACGGGCACCTACGAGCAGTACTTC
TRBV15	.	TRBJ2-7	15	.	CATSHPRASTYEQYF	TGTGCCACCAGCCATCCTAGGGCTAGCACATACGAGCAGTACTTC